The following is a T cell receptor (beta chain) sequence with its context. Antigen specificity is unknown. The record originates from a study of T cell responses to AZD1222 COVID-19 vaccine. Study conclusions and caveats: Most donors were white British and more were female, and clonal diversity was possibly underestimated.

The CDR3 loop spans 16 amino acids. From germline, CDR1 is SGHRS and CDR2 YFSETQ. The ends lost 4 bases at V and 7 bases at J; junction bases unmatched: 7. Measured with immunoSEQ multiplex PCR; TCRdb has only the in-frame clones, and not every one. Counted here are approximately 100,000 clones, 70% to 90% occurring once; the ten biggest clones make up 2% to 3%. This TCR was sampled from an adult who received the AZD1222 COVID-19 vaccine. This rearrangement joins TRBV5-1 to TRBJ1-6; TRBD1 aligns across 11 bases. The input for sequencing was peripheral blood, taken 28 days after the second AZD1222 dose. CDR3 protein: CASSPGQGARNSPLHF. CDR3 DNA: TGCGCCAGCAGCCCTGGACAGGGGGCGAGAAATTCACCCCTCCACTTT.